This T cell receptor (beta chain) was sequenced in a study of blood T cells in healthy people across ages. Findings and limits, study-wide: Naive and antigen-experienced cells could not be conclusively compared, given unsorted PBMCs.

The study recruited healthy Caucasian donors from Russia who were aged about 6 to 90. The authors ran a second PCR of about 7 to 12 cycles using a sample-barcoded 5' primer and a J-beta primer mix. TCRdb reprocessed the 5' RACE reads with MiXCR, giving one entry per CDR3 protein. The table records under 950,000 distinct CDR3 sequences, about a fifth of them present only once. Trimming removed 0 bases from V and 3 bases from J, with 11 bases in between. Germline CDR1 SGHDT, CDR2 YYEEEE. This CDR3 has 15 amino acids. A few counts support this clonotype. No antigen is known for it. J is TRBJ2-3 and V is TRBV5-6, with no clear D. The specimen was blood. This clonotype was obtained from a man between 65 and 79 years old in good health. This chain's CDR3 is CASSLDPRRTDTQYF. CDR3 nucleotide sequence: TGTGCCAGCAGCTTGGATCCCCGACGGACAGATACGCAGTATTTT.